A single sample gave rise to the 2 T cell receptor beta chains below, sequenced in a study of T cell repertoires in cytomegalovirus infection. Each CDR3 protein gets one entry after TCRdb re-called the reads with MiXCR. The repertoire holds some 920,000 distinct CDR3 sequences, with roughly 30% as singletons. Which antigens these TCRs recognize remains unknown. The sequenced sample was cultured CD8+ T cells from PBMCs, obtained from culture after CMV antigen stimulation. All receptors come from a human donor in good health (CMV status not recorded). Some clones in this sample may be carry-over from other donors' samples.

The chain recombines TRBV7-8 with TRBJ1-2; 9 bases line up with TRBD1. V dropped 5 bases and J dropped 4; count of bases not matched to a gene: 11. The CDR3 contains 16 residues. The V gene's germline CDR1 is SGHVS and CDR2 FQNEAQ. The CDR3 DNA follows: TGTGCCAGCAGCCCAGGGACAGGGCTTCCCTTCTATGGCTACACCTTC. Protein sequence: CASSPGTGLPFYGYTF.

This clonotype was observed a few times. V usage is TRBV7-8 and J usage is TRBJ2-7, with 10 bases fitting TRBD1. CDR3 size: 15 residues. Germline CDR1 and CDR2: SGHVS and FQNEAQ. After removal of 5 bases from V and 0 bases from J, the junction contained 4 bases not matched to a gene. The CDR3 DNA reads TGTGCCAGCAGCGTGGGACAGGGGATCTCCTACGAGCAGTACTTC. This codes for CASSVGQGISYEQYF.